The 27 T cell receptor beta chains in this list originate from one sample, sequenced in a study of blood T cell repertoires in COVID-19. Libraries were prepared by immunoSEQ multiplex PCR; TCRdb keeps only in-frame clonotypes and omits some of them. This table has over 300,000 clones, around 87% appearing once. Material: peripheral blood. Every receptor here comes from a man aged 18 to 30 with active or convalescent COVID-19.

V is TRBV4-3 and J is TRBJ2-1; perhaps TRBD2 as D (6 bases). Trimming left V 0 bases short and J 0 bases short, with 9 bases between. CDR3 length equals 16 residues. Germline CDR1 LGHNA, CDR2 YSLEER. The CDR3 DNA sequence: TGCGCCAGCAGCCAAGATTTCGGGAGCTCCTACAATGAGCAGTTCTTC. Protein product: CASSQDFGSSYNEQFF.

V usage is TRBV18 and J usage is TRBJ1-6, with D possibly matching TRBD1 (5 bases). From germline, CDR1 is KGHSH and CDR2 LQKENI. Trimming cost V 3 bases and J 6 bases, with 12 bases left between them. The CDR3 has 15 amino acids. Here the CDR3 reads CASSPDGQLNSPLHF. The CDR3 DNA is TGTGCCAGCTCACCGGACGGACAACTTAATTCACCCCTCCACTTT.

V is TRBV4-1 and J is TRBJ1-2; maybe TRBD1 (6 bases). The CDR3 contains 16 residues. CDR1 and CDR2 (germline): MGHRA, YSYEKL. The V end lost 1 base, the J end lost 3 bases, and 15 bases lay between the germline ends. DNA of the CDR3: TGCGCCAGCAGCCAAGGAGAGACAGGACGGGACTATGGCTACACCTTC. Protein sequence: CASSQGETGRDYGYTF.

The V gene is TRBV4-3, the J gene TRBJ2-2; D is uncertain. CDR1 and CDR2 from the germline V gene are LGHNA and YSLEER. V was clipped by 1 base and J by 1 base, with 7 bases between them. This CDR3 region has 15 residues. The CDR3: CASSQGGRNTGELFF. The CDR3 DNA reads TGCGCCAGCAGCCAAGGCGGAAGGAACACCGGGGAGCTGTTTTTT.

The J gene is TRBJ2-3, the V gene TRBV10-3; 7 nucleotides match TRBD1. The CDR3 consists of 16 residues. Germline V gene sequence: CDR1 ENHRY, CDR2 SYGVKD. V lost 3 bases and J lost 2; bases outside the gene matches: 8. Here the CDR3 DNA reads TGTGCCATCAGTGACCCATCAGGGGGTGTCACAGATACGCAGTATTTT. Translated, it gives CAISDPSGGVTDTQYF.

The rearrangement joins TRBV6-6 to TRBJ2-3; the D gene is possibly TRBD2 (5 bases). The V and J ends lost 7 bases and 2 bases respectively, with 16 bases between them. Germline V lookup: CDR1 MNHNY, CDR2 SVGAGI (reference sequence). The CDR3 runs 15 residues. The CDR3 bases are TGTGCCAGCACTGCAAGAGGAGGATACACAGATACGCAGTATTTT. Translation: CASTARGGYTDTQYF.

This sequence joins TRBV18 and TRBJ1-6; the match to TRBD1 covers 9 bases. This CDR3 comprises 15 residues. Germline V gives CDR1 KGHSH, CDR2 LQKENI. The V and J ends lost 2 bases and 7 bases, in that order; junction bases with no gene match: 3. CDR3 sequence reads: CASSPGTGTNSPLHF. The CDR3 nucleotides are TGTGCCAGCTCACCAGGGACAGGGACAAATTCACCCCTCCACTTT.

The chain carries TRBV24-1 and TRBJ2-1; TRBD1 matches 9 bases. Germline-derived CDR1 and CDR2 are KGHDR and SFDVKD. CDR3 length: 16 residues. With V trimmed by 4 bases and J by 6 bases, 9 bases remained unmatched. The CDR3 protein is CATSDLKQGARNEQFF. For the CDR3, the DNA is TGTGCCACCAGTGACCTAAAACAGGGGGCCCGCAATGAGCAGTTCTTC.

This chain uses TRBV7-3 with TRBJ1-1; 7 bases line up with TRBD1. The CDR3 consists of 16 residues. The V and J ends lost 4 bases and 5 bases, in that order; junction bases with no gene match: 13. Germline lookup yields CDR1 SGHTA and CDR2 FQGTGA. The CDR3, as DNA: TGTGCCAGCAGCTCCTCCGGGACGCAGGGGGGTACTGAAGCTTTCTTT. This gives the protein CASSSSGTQGGTEAFF.

The chain carries TRBV2 and TRBJ1-4, with 9 nucleotides matching TRBD1. The length of the CDR3 is 17 residues. From germline, CDR1 is SNHLY and CDR2 FYNNEI. V lost 4 bases and J lost 5; bases outside the gene matches: 11. The CDR3 DNA reads TGTGCCAGCAGTGCTATGGGGCCGGACAGGGGAAATGAAAAACTGTTTTTT. Protein: CASSAMGPDRGNEKLFF.

The chain uses TRBV19 and TRBJ1-1, with D possibly being TRBD1 (6 bases). The CDR3 loop spans 16 amino acids. The germline V gene has CDR1 LNHDA and CDR2 SQIVND (reference sequence). V was cut by 7 bases and J by 1 base, with 19 bases left in between. For the CDR3, the DNA is TGTGCCAGTACCGATCTAGTGCGGGGGCCGAACACTGAAGCTTTCTTT. It yields the protein CASTDLVRGPNTEAFF. Looking up the rest from reference TRBV19 and TRBJ1-1 gives the full variable domain: DGGITQSPKYLFRKEGQNVTLSCEQNLNHDAMYWYRQDPGQGLRLIYYSQIVNDFQKGDIAEGYSVSREKKESFPLTVTSAQKNPTAFYLCASTDLVRGPNTEAFFGQGTRLTVV.

The chain uses TRBV11-1 and TRBJ2-7; TRBD1 might be the D (6 bases). V was clipped by 5 bases and J by 2 bases, with 16 bases between them. Germline CDR1 is SGHAT and CDR2 is FQDESV (reference sequence). The CDR3 runs to 15 residues. Here the CDR3 DNA reads TGTGCCAGCAGCCCCTGGACAGCGCCTACCTACGAGCAGTACTTC. Encoded protein: CASSPWTAPTYEQYF.

The rearrangement uses TRBV18 and TRBJ1-4; TRBD1 might be the D (5 bases). Trimming cost V 1 base and J 3 bases, with 9 bases left between them. The CDR3 totals 15 residues. The V gene's germline CDR1 is KGHSH and CDR2 LQKENI. CDR3 amino acids: CASSPRPGPNEKLFF. The CDR3 DNA reads as TGTGCCAGCTCACCACGGCCAGGGCCTAATGAAAAACTGTTTTTT.

The V and J genes are TRBV9 and TRBJ2-1; 8 nucleotides line up with TRBD1. CDR1 and CDR2 from the germline V gene are SGDLS and YYNGEE. V shed 3 bases, J shed 8 bases, and the junction held 10 bases outside the gene matches. This CDR3 has 15 amino acids. The CDR3 nucleotides read TGTGCCAGCAGCGCGGGACAGGCTGGGACGGATGAGCAGTTCTTC. Its protein product is CASSAGQAGTDEQFF.

J is TRBJ1-2 and V is TRBV24-1; 9 nucleotides align to TRBD1. The CDR3 totals 16 residues. V dropped 3 bases and J dropped 4; count of bases not matched to a gene: 8. Germline assignment: CDR1 KGHDR and CDR2 SFDVKD. The CDR3 spells CATSDETGGGSYGYTF. The DNA of the CDR3 is TGTGCCACCAGTGATGAAACAGGGGGCGGAAGCTATGGCTACACCTTC.

This chain joins TRBV15 and TRBJ2-7; D uncertain. Looked up from germline, CDR1 is LNHNV and CDR2 is YYDKDF (reference sequence). V was shortened by 1 base and J by 6 bases, with 13 bases between the two germline ends. The CDR3 is 14 amino acids. This CDR3 reads CATSRGAGYGEQYF. Written as DNA, the CDR3 is TGTGCCACCAGCAGAGGGGCAGGATATGGCGAGCAGTACTTC.

J is TRBJ1-5 and V is TRBV4-1, with TRBD1 as a possible D gene (6 bases). The germline V and J ends were trimmed by 3 bases and 7 bases, with 13 bases remaining between them. The CDR3 covers 14 residues. In germline, CDR1 is MGHRA, CDR2 YSYEKL. CDR3 in DNA: TGCGCCAGCAGCCACACAGGGCATGGCCAGCCCCAGCATTTT. Its protein product is CASSHTGHGQPQHF.

This chain joins TRBV6-5 and TRBJ1-4; 8 positions match TRBD1. Unmatched junction bases numbered 8, after V lost 4 bases and J lost 7 bases. This CDR3 has 15 amino acids. Germline V gene data show CDR1 as MNHEY and CDR2 as SVGAGI. CDR3 nucleotides: TGTGCCAGCAGTTTGTCGCAGGGGGCGCGTGAAAAACTGTTTTTT. Amino acid sequence: CASSLSQGAREKLFF.

This chain joins TRBV2 and TRBJ1-4; 9 bases fit TRBD1. The CDR3 contains 18 residues. Trimming took 5 bases from V and 0 from J; bases not matched to a gene: 10. CDR1 is SNHLY, CDR2 FYNNEI, per germline. The CDR3: CASSPGTGFFATNEKLFF. DNA for the CDR3: TGTGCCAGCAGTCCCGGGACAGGGTTTTTTGCAACTAATGAAAAACTGTTTTTT.

The gene calls are TRBV6-5 and TRBJ1-2; possibly TRBD1 for D (5 bases). Deletions cut 6 bases from V and 8 bases from J, with 19 bases between. This CDR3 has 14 amino acids. Germline V gene lookup returns CDR1 MNHEY and CDR2 SVGAGI. The CDR3 loop reads CASRRDSPTGGYTF. CDR3 sequence (DNA): TGTGCCAGCAGACGGGACTCCCCGACGGGGGGCTACACCTTC.

This chain connects TRBV6-5 to TRBJ2-7; the D gene is possibly TRBD2 (6 bases). Germline assignment: CDR1 MNHEY and CDR2 SVGAGI. CDR3 length: 11 residues. In nucleotides, the CDR3 is TGTTTCAGCGGGCAGTCCTACGAGCAGTACTTC. Translating gives CFSGQSYEQYF.

V is TRBV4-3 and J is TRBJ2-7; D remains unclear. The CDR3 sequence is 15 residues long. The ends were cut back, 3 bases at V and 6 bases at J, with 18 bases in the middle. Per the germline V gene, CDR1 is LGHNA and CDR2 is YSLEER. The CDR3 DNA reads TGCGCCAGCAGCCAGGCGGATCGAACGTTGTCCGAGCAGTACTTC. It codes for CASSQADRTLSEQYF.

J is TRBJ1-3 and V is TRBV11-2; no firm D call. Germline V gene sequence: CDR1 SGHAT, CDR2 FQNNGV. Trimming left V 3 bases short and J 2 bases short, with 2 bases between. The CDR3 is 12 amino acids. CDR3 nucleotide sequence: TGTGCCAGCAGCTTCACTGGAAACACCATATATTTT. Its protein product is CASSFTGNTIYF.

This chain joins TRBV6-6 and TRBJ2-7; no clear D gene. V dropped 6 bases and J dropped 6 bases, with 9 bases sitting between them. This CDR3 is built from 11 residues. In germline, CDR1 is MNHNY, CDR2 SVGAGI (reference sequence). The CDR3 here is CASSDRAEQYF. The CDR3 DNA reads as TGTGCCAGCAGCGATAGAGCCGAGCAGTACTTC.

This sequence joins TRBV5-5 and TRBJ2-5; D is unresolved. This CDR3 has 16 amino acids. In germline, CDR1 is SGHKS, CDR2 YYEKEE (reference sequence). Trimming shortened V by 1 base and J by 5 bases, and 18 bases separated the two germline ends. The CDR3 DNA follows: TGTGCCAGCAGCTTGTCCCCTAGGCTAATTCGGGAGACCCAGTACTTC. Its protein is CASSLSPRLIRETQYF.

V and J are TRBV18 and TRBJ1-5; D gene ambiguous. The V gene's germline CDR1 is KGHSH and CDR2 LQKENI. The CDR3 loop spans 15 amino acids. V was clipped by 2 bases and J by 2 bases, with 10 bases between them. The CDR3: CASSPSFGGNQPQHF. In DNA, the CDR3 is TGTGCCAGCTCACCAAGTTTCGGTGGCAATCAGCCCCAGCATTTT.

V and J are TRBV28 and TRBJ1-2, with D uncertain. Trimming cost V 0 bases and J 2 bases, with 16 bases left between them. The CDR3 totals 17 residues. The germline CDR1 and CDR2 sequences are MDHEN and SYDVKM. The CDR3: CASSLWGGGAKNYGYTF. Written as DNA, the CDR3 is TGTGCCAGCAGTTTATGGGGAGGAGGAGCAAAGAACTATGGCTACACCTTC.